What follows are 16 T cell receptor beta chains derived from one specimen sequenced in a study of blood T cell repertoires in COVID-19. Measured with immunoSEQ multiplex PCR; TCRdb has only the in-frame clones, and not every one. The sample carries about 130,000 clones, around 85% recorded once. The sample consisted of peripheral blood. These TCRs come from a man younger than 40 with COVID-19, enrolled during active disease.

The chain links TRBV19 to TRBJ2-1; 7 nucleotides agree with TRBD2. V lost 3 bases to trimming and J lost 9 bases; unmatched junction nucleotides: 5. CDR1 and CDR2 (germline): LNHDA, SQIVND (reference sequence). CDR3 size: 13 residues. CDR3 amino acids: CASSIPTSSEQFF. The DNA of the CDR3 is TGTGCCAGTAGTATTCCGACTAGCAGTGAGCAGTTCTTC.

The rearrangement links TRBV7-8 to TRBJ1-1, with D unresolved. Germline CDR1 SGHVS, CDR2 FQNEAQ. The V end lost 0 bases, the J end lost 3 bases, and 8 bases lay between the germline ends. This CDR3 spans 14 amino acids. The CDR3 nucleotides read TGTGCCAGCAGCTTAGCCCTTCCGGACACTGAAGCTTTCTTT. Translating gives CASSLALPDTEAFF.

V and J are TRBV4-2 and TRBJ2-1; 13 bases agree with TRBD2. V gave up 2 bases and J gave up 8 bases; unmatched junction bases: 3. This CDR3 is built from 15 residues. Germline V gene lookup returns CDR1 LGHNA and CDR2 YNFKEQ. The CDR3 region has the DNA TGTGCCAGCAGCCAAAAACTAGCGGGGGGGCATGAGCAGTTCTTC. This translates into CASSQKLAGGHEQFF.

About this clone itself: At one end the junction does not follow the germline gene, possibly because of a read error. The chain is built from TRBV3-1 (or the pseudogene TRBV3-2) and TRBJ1-4, with a tentative D call TRBD1 (6 bases). Germline values: CDR1 LGHDT, CDR2 YNNKEL (reference sequence). This CDR3 contains 16 residues. The CDR3 spells CASTQRAQGTNEKLFF. CDR3 DNA sequence: TGTGCCAGCACCCAACGCGCCCAGGGGACTAATGAAAAACTGTTTTTT.

The V gene is TRBV27, the J gene TRBJ1-5; D unclear. Germline V lookup: CDR1 MNHEY, CDR2 SMNVEV (reference sequence). V dropped 3 bases and J dropped 1 base, with 7 bases sitting between them. CDR3 length equals 14 residues. Here the CDR3 reads CASSFYGSNQPQHF. The CDR3 region has the DNA TGTGCCAGCAGTTTTTACGGGAGCAATCAGCCCCAGCATTTT.

V is TRBV12-3 or TRBV12-4 and J is TRBJ1-5, with D perhaps matching TRBD1 (5 bases). V shed 7 bases and J shed 4 bases, with 11 bases lying between them. The CDR3 sequence is 13 residues long. CDR3 protein: CASTAQGNQPQHF. CDR3 in DNA: TGTGCCAGCACCGCGCAGGGTAATCAGCCCCAGCATTTT.

This chain joins TRBV7-9 and TRBJ2-6, with 7 bases lining up with TRBD1. In germline, CDR1 is SEHNR, CDR2 FQNEAQ (reference sequence). The CDR3 runs to 17 residues. The V and J ends lost 5 bases and 0 bases, in that order; junction bases with no gene match: 7. The CDR3 sequence: CASSPGDSRSGANVLTF. For the CDR3, the DNA is TGTGCCAGCAGCCCTGGGGACAGCCGCTCTGGGGCCAACGTCCTGACTTTC.

The rearrangement joins TRBV3-1 (or the pseudogene TRBV3-2) to TRBJ1-4; no firm D call. The CDR3 totals 13 residues. Germline V gene sequence: CDR1 LGHDT, CDR2 YNNKEL (reference sequence). V was shortened by 4 bases and J by 8 bases, with 11 bases between the two germline ends. The CDR3 reads CASSLRGGEKLFF. The CDR3 DNA sequence: TGTGCCAGCAGCCTCCGGGGTGGGGAAAAACTGTTTTTT.

The chain couples TRBV11-2 to TRBJ2-2; 10 positions agree with TRBD2. The CDR3 totals 18 residues. The germline V gene has CDR1 SGHAT and CDR2 FQNNGV. The V and J ends lost 4 bases and 4 bases, in that order; junction bases with no gene match: 12. CDR3 region: CASSSGTSEQRGTGELFF. The DNA of the CDR3 is TGTGCCAGCAGCTCCGGGACTAGCGAACAACGGGGCACCGGGGAGCTGTTTTTT.

CDR3 amino acids: CASTGTGASNQPQHF. The CDR3 DNA reads TGTGCCAGCACCGGAACAGGGGCCAGCAATCAGCCCCAGCATTTT. This rearrangement joins TRBV28 to TRBJ1-5; TRBD1 agrees at 7 bases. Losses at the gene ends were 7 bases for V and 1 base for J; bases not matched to a gene: 7. The CDR3 covers 15 residues. Germline CDR1 and CDR2: MDHEN and SYDVKM.

The CDR3 coding sequence is TGCAGCGTTGAAATCCCTAGCGGTTCTCCCCACGATGAGCAGTTCTTC. This codes for CSVEIPSGSPHDEQFF. The genes are TRBV29-1 and TRBJ2-1, with 7 bases aligning to TRBD2. V gave up 2 bases and J gave up 8 bases; unmatched junction bases: 15. The length of the CDR3 is 16 residues. The germline V gene has CDR1 SQVTM and CDR2 ANQGSEA.

The genes are TRBV27 and TRBJ1-6, with a weak D call TRBD1 (6 bases). V gave up 3 bases and J gave up 1 base, with 10 bases separating them. CDR3 size: 16 residues. Germline CDR1 and CDR2: MNHEY and SMNVEV (reference sequence). CDR3 residues: CASSFRGGSYNSPLHF. Here the CDR3 DNA reads TGTGCCAGCAGTTTTAGGGGGGGTTCCTATAATTCACCCCTCCACTTT.

The chain recombines TRBV9 with TRBJ2-2, with D possibly TRBD1 on 5 matching bases. CDR1 is SGDLS, CDR2 YYNGEE, per germline. V lost 3 bases, J lost 0 bases, and 12 bases lay in between. This CDR3 contains 16 residues. Here the CDR3 DNA reads TGTGCCAGCAGCGCGAGTCCAGGGTCGAACACCGGGGAGCTGTTTTTT. Its protein product is CASSASPGSNTGELFF.

This chain links TRBV14 with TRBJ2-5; unclear D gene. Germline CDR1 is SGHDN and CDR2 is FVKESK. The CDR3 is 14 amino acids. V was trimmed by 1 base and J by 4 bases, leaving 10 bases between them. CDR3 in amino acids: CASSQGLLRETQYF. The CDR3 bases are TGTGCCAGCAGCCAAGGGCTGCTCCGAGAGACCCAGTACTTC.

The chain recombines TRBV3-1 (or the pseudogene TRBV3-2) with TRBJ1-3; no clear D gene. CDR1 LGHDT and CDR2 YNNKEL come from the germline V gene (reference sequence). The CDR3 is made up of 17 amino acids. The V end lost 0 bases, the J end lost 4 bases, and 16 bases lay between the germline ends. The CDR3 spells CASSQEPTSFGGNTIYF. Here the CDR3 DNA reads TGTGCCAGCAGCCAAGAGCCCACGTCTTTTGGCGGAAACACCATATATTTT.

Details on this clone: One junction end disagrees with the germline gene, perhaps due to a read error. V and J are TRBV10-3 and TRBJ2-7; TRBD2 aligns across 13 bases. CDR3 length: 13 residues. In germline, CDR1 is ENHRY, CDR2 SYGVKD. CDR3 nucleotides: TGTGCCATCAGTGAGGGGACTAGCGGGATCGTAGACTTC. Translated, it gives CAISEGTSGIVDF.